The 22 T cell receptor beta chains reported below all come from one sample, sequenced in a study of CD8+CD57+ T cells in acquired aplastic anemia (dated by TCRdb to between 2018 and 2020). Expansion of CD8+CD57+ cells had been shown by flow cytometry in the patients chosen for sequencing. Sequencing used an Illumina HiSeq 2000. TCR beta VDJ combination and CDR3 sequence profiling used genomic DNA as the template. The public reads were reanalyzed by TCRdb: fastp trimming at Q25, MiXCR alignment, in-frame beta chains only. Identical CDR3 proteins give one entry, which carries the most common genes and DNA. This sample comprises 150,000 to 170,000 distinct CDR3 sequences, around half of them detected only once. The leading ten clones occupy 9.5% to 15% of the sample. Source material: sorted CD4+, CD8+, or CD8+CD57+ T cells (not recorded which) from PBMCs. Every receptor here comes from a human donor with aplastic anemia.

The V and J genes are TRBV4-1 and TRBJ1-5; a weak D match, TRBD1 (6 bases). Germline CDR1 and CDR2: MGHRA and YSYEKL. The V end was cut by 0 bases, the J end by 10 bases, with 16 bases between. The CDR3 extends over 15 amino acids. Here the CDR3 reads CASSQDVTGSKPQHF. The CDR3 DNA reads as TGCGCCAGCAGCCAAGATGTTACAGGGTCGAAACCCCAGCATTTT.

This clonotype has just one count. The chain joins TRBV2 to TRBJ1-5; 7 bases fit TRBD1. CDR1 SNHLY and CDR2 FYNNEI come from the germline V gene. The V segment lost 6 bases and the J segment 5 bases; nucleotides outside the gene matches: 7. The CDR3 is 14 amino acids. The CDR3 loop is CASRGDRVHQPQHF. The CDR3 bases are TGTGCCAGCAGGGGAGACAGGGTCCATCAGCCCCAGCATTTT. Complete variable domain (other parts from reference TRBV2 and TRBJ1-5): EPEVTQTPSHQVTQMGQEVILRCVPISNHLYFYWYRQILGQKVEFLVSFYNNEISEKSEIFDDQFSVERPDGSNFTLKIRSTKLEDSAMYFCASRGDRVHQPQHFGDGTRLSIL.

This clonotype was picked up a small number of times. The chain is built from TRBV29-1 and TRBJ1-2; 9 bases match TRBD1. Losses at the gene ends were 4 bases for V and 1 base for J; bases not matched to a gene: 1. Looked up from germline, CDR1 is SQVTM and CDR2 is ANQGSEA. The CDR3 consists of 13 residues. CDR3 sequence: CSVGTGVNYGYTF. CDR3 bases: TGCAGCGTTGGGACAGGGGTTAACTATGGCTACACCTTC.

In this sample, this clonotype turned up a few times. V is TRBV25-1 and J is TRBJ2-5; the D call may be TRBD1 or TRBD2 (7 bases each). The germline CDR1 and CDR2 sequences are MGHDK and SYGVNS. The germline V and J ends were trimmed by 5 bases and 7 bases, with 20 bases remaining between them. CDR3 size: 15 residues. The CDR3: CASSFDREGVGTQYF. The CDR3 DNA reads TGTGCCAGCAGTTTCGACAGGGAGGGGGTGGGGACCCAGTACTTC.

This clonotype was detected only once. This chain links TRBV7-6 with TRBJ2-7; D ambiguous. CDR1 is SGHVS and CDR2 is FNYEAQ in the germline V gene. This CDR3 spans 14 amino acids. The V and J ends lost 1 base and 0 bases respectively, with 7 bases between them. CDR3 DNA: TGTGCCAGCAGCTTAGATCTAGGCTCCTACGAGCAGTACTTC. It encodes CASSLDLGSYEQYF.

This clonotype was detected ten times or more. The V and J genes are TRBV10-3 and TRBJ2-1, with 8 bases aligning to TRBD2. J gave up 14 bases and V 6 bases, and 21 bases lay outside the gene matches. Per germline, CDR1 ENHRY and CDR2 SYGVKD. The CDR3 is made up of 16 amino acids. This chain's CDR3 is CAISEGRRGALSGEFF. DNA of the CDR3: TGTGCCATCAGCGAGGGGCGGCGGGGGGCCCTCTCGGGGGAGTTCTTC.

This chain joins TRBV29-1 and TRBJ2-1; TRBD2 matches at 12 bases. The CDR3 has 15 residues. The trim removed 4 bases at V and 4 bases at J, leaving 5 bases unmatched. CDR1 is SQVTM and CDR2 is ANQGSEA in the germline V gene. Here the CDR3 DNA reads TGCAGCGTTGGGCTAGCGGGGGGGTCGTACAATGAGCAGTTCTTC. It encodes CSVGLAGGSYNEQFF.

The chain combines TRBV19 with TRBJ1-6; TRBD1 agrees at 7 bases. The CDR3 has 14 amino acids. J gave up 7 bases and V 3 bases, and 3 bases lay outside the gene matches. Germline CDR1 and CDR2: LNHDA and SQIVND (reference sequence). The CDR3 is CASSIGTDNSPLHF. For the CDR3, the DNA is TGTGCCAGTAGTATCGGGACAGACAATTCACCCCTCCACTTT. Using reference TRBV19 and TRBJ1-6 for the parts outside the CDR3, the full variable domain is DGGITQSPKYLFRKEGQNVTLSCEQNLNHDAMYWYRQDPGQGLRLIYYSQIVNDFQKGDIAEGYSVSREKKESFPLTVTSAQKNPTAFYLCASSIGTDNSPLHFGNGTRLTVT.

The chain has TRBV19 and TRBJ1-2; possible D gene TRBD1, 6 bases. CDR1 is LNHDA, CDR2 SQIVND, per germline (reference sequence). The CDR3 loop spans 11 amino acids. V gave up 9 bases and J gave up 6 bases, with 11 bases separating them. The CDR3 sequence is CASLGGDGYTF. The CDR3 region has the DNA TGTGCCAGCCTGGGGGGCGATGGCTACACCTTC.

The sample holds one count of this clonotype. One end of the junction fails to match germline, which may point to a read error. This chain connects TRBV15 to TRBJ2-3, with 14 bases aligning to TRBD2. This CDR3 region has 16 residues. Germline V gives CDR1 LNHNV, CDR2 YYDKDF (reference sequence). The chain's CDR3 is CATSRGLAGATDTQYF. In DNA form, the CDR3 reads TGTGCCACCAGCAGGGGACTAGCGGGGGCCACAGACACGCAGTATTTT.

This clonotype was detected only once. Just one base apart from a much larger clone, this may be a read error. The chain uses TRBV6-5 and TRBJ2-3; 7 bases agree with TRBD2. Losses at the gene ends were 2 bases for V and 4 bases for J; bases not matched to a gene: 3. CDR3 length: 14 residues. Per germline, CDR1 MNHEY and CDR2 SVGAGI. The CDR3 DNA reads as TGTGCCAGCAGTTACCAGGGAGGGCCAGATACGCAGTATTTT. It translates to CASSYQGGPDTQYF.

This clonotype was detected many times. The chain carries TRBV20-1 and TRBJ1-1; D unclear. CDR3 length: 13 residues. Germline V lookup: CDR1 DFQATT, CDR2 SNEGSKA (reference sequence). V was trimmed by 6 bases and J by 0 bases, leaving 11 bases between them. CDR3 nucleotides: TGCAGTGCGAGACTGGTGATGAACACTGAAGCTTTCTTT. It is translated as CSARLVMNTEAFF.

The V and J genes are TRBV19 and TRBJ2-2; TRBD1 matches at 9 bases. Germline CDR1 is LNHDA and CDR2 is SQIVND (reference sequence). This CDR3 comprises 16 residues. V lost 4 bases to trimming and J lost 4 bases; unmatched junction nucleotides: 7. Written as DNA, the CDR3 is TGTGCCAGTAGTACCTCCGGGACAGGGAGCACCGGGGAGCTGTTTTTT. It translates to CASSTSGTGSTGELFF.

DNA of the CDR3: TGTGCCAGCTTTACAGGGAACACCGGGGAGCTGTTTTTT. It codes for CASFTGNTGELFF. The chain uses TRBV18 and TRBJ2-2; a weak D match, TRBD1 (5 bases). This CDR3 contains 13 residues. Germline values: CDR1 KGHSH, CDR2 LQKENI. Trimming stripped 7 bases from V and 1 base from J, with 7 bases between.

This clonotype has ten or more counts. This chain's CDR3 is CASSRGHLNYNEQFF. In nucleotides, the CDR3 is TGTGCCAGCAGCCGGGGACACCTTAACTACAATGAGCAGTTCTTC. The J gene is TRBJ2-1, the V gene TRBV7-3; a possible D gene is TRBD1 (6 bases). The CDR3 runs 15 residues. The V and J ends lost 5 bases and 3 bases respectively, with 14 bases between them. CDR1 and CDR2 from the germline V gene are SGHTA and FQGTGA.

This clonotype has a count of ten or more. V gene TRBV20-1 combines with J gene TRBJ2-7, with D possibly matching TRBD1 (5 bases). Germline V gene data show CDR1 as DFQATT and CDR2 as SNEGSKA (reference sequence). The V and J ends lost 1 base and 0 bases respectively, with 13 bases between them. CDR3 length: 15 amino acids. The CDR3 nucleotides are TGCAGTGCTAGAGGCCAGGGCCACTCCTCCTACGAGCAGTACTTC. Translating it yields CSARGQGHSSYEQYF.

CDR3 in amino acids: CASSFSRGPPETQYF. DNA for the CDR3: TGTGCCAGCAGCTTTTCCCGAGGGCCGCCGGAGACCCAGTACTTC. The chain has TRBV7-9 and TRBJ2-5, with a possible D match to TRBD2 (5 bases). The CDR3 sequence is 15 residues long. The germline V gene encodes CDR1 SEHNR and CDR2 FQNEAQ (reference sequence). Trimming removed 3 bases from V and 5 bases from J, with 16 bases in between.

The J gene is TRBJ1-5, the V gene TRBV6-1, with D perhaps TRBD1 (5 bases). V was clipped by 3 bases and J by 0 bases, with 12 bases between them. This CDR3 spans 16 amino acids. Germline values: CDR1 MNHNS, CDR2 SASEGT. This chain's CDR3 is CASSEGRRLSNQPQHF. CDR3 sequence (DNA): TGTGCCAGCAGTGAGGGGCGCAGGCTTAGCAATCAGCCCCAGCATTTT.

This sequence joins TRBV6-1 and TRBJ2-3; 11 bases map to TRBD2. V trimming: 8 bases; J trimming: 4 bases; junction bases outside the gene matches: 5. The length of the CDR3 is 14 residues. The V gene's germline CDR1 is MNHNS and CDR2 SASEGT. The CDR3 loop is CASRLAGNSDTQYF. DNA for the CDR3: TGTGCCAGCCGACTAGCGGGAAACTCAGATACGCAGTATTTT.

With respect to this clonotype: One end of the junction fails to match germline, which may point to a read error. The V and J genes are TRBV19 and TRBJ2-7; 10 bases fit TRBD2. The CDR3 runs to 13 residues. Germline lookup yields CDR1 LNHDA and CDR2 SQIVND (reference sequence). The CDR3 loop is CASRSSGSYGQYF. For the CDR3, the DNA is TGTGCCAGTAGGTCTAGCGGGAGCTACGGGCAGTACTTC.

The rearrangement joins TRBV20-1 to TRBJ2-6, with no clear D. Germline V gene lookup returns CDR1 DFQATT and CDR2 SNEGSKA (reference sequence). This CDR3 has 13 amino acids. The V end lost 5 bases, the J end lost 1 base, and 6 bases lay between the germline ends. CDR3 sequence (DNA): TGCAGTGCTTCCTTGTCTGGGGCCAACGTCCTGACTTTC. Its translation is CSASLSGANVLTF.

The rearrangement uses TRBV7-2 and TRBJ2-5, with D uncertain. Germline CDR1 reads SGHTA; CDR2 reads FQGNSA. The CDR3 extends over 12 amino acids. Trimming pared 3 bases from V and 5 bases from J, leaving 7 bases between. The CDR3 loop reads CASSFYAETQYF. The CDR3 DNA is TGTGCCAGCAGCTTTTACGCGGAGACCCAGTACTTC.